Listed below are T cell receptor beta chains from one sample, sequenced in a study of blood T cell repertoires in COVID-19. The assay was immunoSEQ multiplex PCR, and TCRdb's table has in-frame clones only and misses some. The table has about 130,000 clones, less than 90% seen once. The sample consisted of PBMCs or T cells enriched from blood (not recorded which). These receptors all stem from a woman in her forties or fifties who had recovered from COVID-19. The CDR3 runs from the conserved cysteine through the conserved F or W. D genes are given only for firm matches. A clone size is listed for some rows: how often the clone was seen (once, few, many), or a class if it is expanded.

abundance	d_gene	j_gene	v_gene	CDR3nt	CDR3aa
-	TRBD2	TRBJ2-1	TRBV2	TGTGCCAGCAGTCCTAGCGGGGGCCGTTACAATGAGCAGTTCTTC	CASSPSGGRYNEQFF
once	TRBD1	TRBJ2-7	TRBV30	TGTGCCTCCCGGGACAGGGACTACGAGCAGTACTTC	CASRDRDYEQYF
-	TRBD2	TRBJ2-5	TRBV5-1	TGCGCCAGCAGCTCAGGGACTAGCGGGCAAGAGACCCAGTACTTC	CASSSGTSGQETQYF
-	-	TRBJ2-3	TRBV4-1	TGCGCCAGCAGCCAAGATACGACAGTGAAAGATACGCAGTATTTT	CASSQDTTVKDTQYF
-	-	TRBJ2-7	TRBV10-3	TGTGCCATCAGTGGCGGGCACGAGCAGTACTTC	CAISGGHEQYF
once	TRBD1	TRBJ1-4	TRBV9	TGTGCCAGCAGCATCTCAGGGGGTGAGGAAAAACTGTTTTTT	CASSISGGEEKLFF
-	-	TRBJ1-1	TRBV29-1	TGCAGCGTTGAAGATGTCTCGGGGAGCGCTGAAGCTTTCTTT	CSVEDVSGSAEAFF
-	TRBD2	TRBJ2-7	TRBV19	TGTGCCAGCCAAGACGGGGGGTTCAACGAGCAGTACTTC	CASQDGGFNEQYF
-	-	TRBJ2-7	TRBV4-1	TGCGCCAGCAGCCAACTTCCCACGGTCCCCTACGAGCAGTACTTC	CASSQLPTVPYEQYF
once	-	TRBJ1-2	TRBV7-2	TGTGCCAGCAGCTCGGGACAACTCTATGGCTACACCTTC	CASSSGQLYGYTF
-	TRBD2	TRBJ2-2	TRBV14	TGTGCCAGCAGGGGGCTAGCGGACACCGGGGAGCTGTTTTTT	CASRGLADTGELFF
-	TRBD1	TRBJ1-6	TRBV30	TGTGCCTGGAGTGTAAGGGGGCCCTTGAGCTCCTATAATTCACCCCTCCACTTT	CAWSVRGPLSSYNSPLHF
-	TRBD1	TRBJ2-5	TRBV10-3	TGTGCCATCAGTGAAACGACAGGGGGTGGTTTAGAGACCCAGTACTTC	CAISETTGGGLETQYF
few	TRBD1	TRBJ1-2	TRBV24-1	TGTGCCCCACAGGGGGAGTTCTATGGCTACACCTTC	CAPQGEFYGYTF
-	TRBD2	TRBJ2-3	TRBV2	TGTGCCAGCAGTGAAGATGAGCGGGGGAGGCAGTATTTT	CASSEDERGRQYF
once	TRBD1	TRBJ1-2	TRBV19	TGTGCCAGTAGTACCGGACAGGGTTACTATGGCTACACCTTC	CASSTGQGYYGYTF
few	-	TRBJ1-2	TRBV2	TGTGCCAGCAGTGGGACAGCTAACTATGGCTACACCTTC	CASSGTANYGYTF
-	-	TRBJ1-3	TRBV4-3	TGCGCCAGCAGCTTTAGGGGCACGATCTCTGGAAACACCATATATTTT	CASSFRGTISGNTIYF
-	TRBD1	TRBJ1-2	TRBV7-8	TGTGCCAGCAGCTTAATAGGGACAGCTGGGGATGGCTACACCTTC	CASSLIGTAGDGYTF
-	TRBD2	TRBJ2-1	TRBV5-1	TGCGCCAGCAGCTTGGTAGCGGGGGCTACTTACAATGAGCAGTTCTTC	CASSLVAGATYNEQFF